The clone carrying this T cell receptor (beta chain) was detected once. The junction and the germline gene differ at one end; a read error may be behind it. The data stem from a study of tumor and adjacent non-tumor tissue in lung cancer. The template was RNA from unsorted bulk tissue. Three rounds of nested PCR, following a modified ARM-PCR protocol, produced the TCRbeta library. Via MiXCR, TCRdb re-called the multiplex PCR reads, giving one row per CDR3 protein. The sample lists about 120,000 distinct CDR3 sequences, 84% occurring once. Per the germline V gene, CDR1 is SGHAT and CDR2 is FQNNGV. The CDR3 loop spans 18 amino acids.

This sequence joins TRBV11-2 and TRBJ2-1, with D possibly being TRBD2 (6 bases). The sequence was collected from a man aged 70 or older with non-small cell lung cancer. Source material: lung tumor tissue. The CDR3 loop reads CAGNSHVRDWASYNERFF. CDR3 bases: TGTGCCGGCAACTCACATGTGCGGGACTGGGCCTCCTACAATGAGCGGTTCTTC.